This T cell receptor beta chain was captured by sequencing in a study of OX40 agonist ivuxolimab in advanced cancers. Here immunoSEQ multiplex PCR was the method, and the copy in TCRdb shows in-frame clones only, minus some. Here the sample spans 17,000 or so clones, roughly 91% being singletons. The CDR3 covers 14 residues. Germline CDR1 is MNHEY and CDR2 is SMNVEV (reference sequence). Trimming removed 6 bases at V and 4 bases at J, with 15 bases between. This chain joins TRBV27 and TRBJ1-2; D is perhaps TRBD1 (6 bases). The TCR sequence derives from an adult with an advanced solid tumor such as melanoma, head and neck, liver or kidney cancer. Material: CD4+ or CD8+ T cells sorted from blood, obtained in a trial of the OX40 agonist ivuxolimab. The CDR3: CASRGDTPIYGYTF. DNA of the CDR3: TGTGCCAGCAGGGGGGACACTCCAATCTATGGCTACACCTTC.